These 22 T cell receptor beta chains share one sample of origin, sequenced in a study of human T cells and chemical hapten exposure. This sample's time point: pre-sensitization, week 0. Noted treatment: therapeutic diphenylcyclopropenone sensitization with weekly scalp DPC. MiXCR, applied by TCRdb to the RACE reads, yields one record per CDR3 protein. Here the sample spans 45,000 to 60,000 distinct CDR3 sequences, 9.4% being singletons. The sequencing used whole blood, collected in connection with sensitization to the hapten diphenylcyclopropenone (DPC). All receptors come from a woman in her forties with alopecia areata. Some clones in this sample may be carry-over from other donors' samples.

This clonotype was counted at least ten times. The gene calls are TRBV7-8 and TRBJ2-5; TRBD2 is a possible D gene (5 bases). The germline gives CDR1 SGHVS, CDR2 FQNEAQ. V was trimmed by 8 bases and J by 4 bases, leaving 14 bases between them. The CDR3 is 13 residues long. CDR3 nucleotides: TGTGCCAGCGGCCTTGGAGGAGGAGAGACCCAGTACTTC. Protein: CASGLGGGETQYF.

This clonotype was recorded many times. V gene TRBV6-6 combines with J gene TRBJ2-7, with 8 bases matching TRBD1. The CDR3 length is 15 residues. The V gene end was trimmed by 4 bases and the J gene end by 5 bases; junction bases not matched to a gene: 10. From germline, CDR1 is MNHNY and CDR2 SVGAGI (reference sequence). This CDR3 is CASSFAKQGVHEQYF. CDR3 nucleotide sequence: TGTGCCAGCAGTTTCGCAAAACAGGGGGTCCACGAGCAGTACTTC.

The chain combines TRBV9 with TRBJ2-1; 8 positions agree with TRBD1. The CDR3 runs 15 residues. CDR1 and CDR2 (germline): SGDLS, YYNGEE. V dropped 3 bases and J dropped 7; count of bases not matched to a gene: 9. CDR3 sequence: CASSALAQGANEQFF. CDR3 nucleotides: TGTGCCAGCAGCGCGCTGGCTCAGGGGGCGAATGAGCAGTTCTTC.

This chain links TRBV13 with TRBJ2-3, with a tentative D call TRBD2 (6 bases). Trimming removed 10 bases at V and 1 base at J, with 9 bases between. Germline-derived CDR1 and CDR2 are PRHDT and FYEKMQ (reference sequence). There are 12 residues in the CDR3. The CDR3 spells CATQRGTDTQYF. DNA for the CDR3: TGTGCCACACAGCGGGGCACAGATACGCAGTATTTT.

The table lists this clonotype with many counts. This chain connects TRBV4-3 to TRBJ2-5; D is perhaps TRBD1 (6 bases). The CDR3 loop spans 15 amino acids. The V end was cut by 0 bases, the J end by 5 bases, with 13 bases between. The germline V gene has CDR1 LGHNA and CDR2 YSLEER. The CDR3 region is CASSQEWSGAETQYF. In DNA, the CDR3 is TGCGCCAGCAGCCAAGAGTGGTCAGGGGCTGAGACCCAGTACTTC.

This clonotype was observed a single time. A read error may account for a junction end that differs from germline. The CDR3 DNA reads TGTGCCGGCAGCCGACAGGGCACTGAAGCTTTCTTT. Protein: CAGSRQGTEAFF. The rearrangement uses TRBV2 and TRBJ1-1; 7 bases agree with TRBD1. The germline V gene encodes CDR1 SNHLY and CDR2 FYNNEI. This CDR3 has 12 residues.

The DNA of the CDR3 is TGTGCCAGCAGCTTCGGGGGAGCAGGAGCTTTCTTT. The encoded protein is CASSFGGAGAFF. The gene calls are TRBV14 and TRBJ1-1, with D perhaps TRBD1 (5 bases). The CDR3 contains 12 residues. Germline CDR1 reads SGHDN; CDR2 reads FVKESK. V lost 5 bases and J lost 10, with 14 bases in between.

This clonotype came up many times. The J gene is TRBJ1-2, the V gene TRBV28, with D hard to call. Trimming cost V 11 bases and J 4 bases, with 11 bases left between them. Germline assignment: CDR1 MDHEN and CDR2 SYDVKM. The CDR3 has 11 amino acids. CDR3 coding DNA: TGTGCCTCGAGGTGGATCTATGGCTACACCTTC. Encoded protein: CASRWIYGYTF.

This clonotype has ten or more counts. The chain combines TRBV18 with TRBJ2-2; 7 bases match TRBD1. The CDR3 extends over 15 amino acids. The junction had 3 bases not matched to a gene; V was cut back by 3 bases and J by 2 bases. The germline V gene has CDR1 KGHSH and CDR2 LQKENI. CDR3 sequence reads: CASSPTGKNTGELFF. In nucleotides, the CDR3 is TGTGCCAGCTCACCGACAGGGAAAAACACCGGGGAGCTGTTTTTT.

This clonotype appeared a few times. The CDR3 DNA reads as TGTGCCAGCAGCCCTGGACAGGGATTGCGGGGCTACACCTTC. The encoded protein is CASSPGQGLRGYTF. V usage is TRBV9 and J usage is TRBJ1-2, with 8 bases identical to TRBD1. The trim removed 4 bases at V and 8 bases at J, leaving 10 bases unmatched. The CDR3 is 14 amino acids. Per the germline V gene, CDR1 is SGDLS and CDR2 is YYNGEE.

This clonotype occurred many times. The J gene is TRBJ2-2, the V gene TRBV5-1, with a weak D call TRBD2 (5 bases). The CDR3 runs 16 residues. Germline loops: CDR1 SGHRS, CDR2 YFSETQ. Trimming removed 0 bases from V and 0 bases from J, with 9 bases in between. CDR3 residues: CASSLVLAANTGELFF. CDR3 sequence (DNA): TGCGCCAGCAGCTTGGTTCTAGCAGCGAACACCGGGGAGCTGTTTTTT.

V is TRBV12-3 or TRBV12-4 and J is TRBJ2-3, with 10 bases fitting TRBD2. This CDR3 contains 15 residues. V lost 3 bases and J lost 3; bases outside the gene matches: 3. The chain's CDR3 is CASSFGSGGTDTQYF. The CDR3 DNA reads as TGTGCCAGCAGTTTTGGTAGCGGGGGGACAGATACGCAGTATTTT.

This clonotype was recorded at least ten times. The chain employs TRBV30 and TRBJ2-7; D gene ambiguous. From germline, CDR1 is GTSNPN and CDR2 SVGIG (reference sequence). Trimming shortened V by 2 bases and J by 2 bases, and 16 bases separated the two germline ends. The CDR3 is 15 residues long. CDR3 nucleotide sequence: TGTGCCTGGAGTTACCAAGGGCGCGGAACCTACGAGCAGTACTTC. It yields the protein CAWSYQGRGTYEQYF. The full variable domain, rest sourced from reference TRBV30 and TRBJ2-7, is SQTIHQWPATLVQPVGSPLSLECTVEGTSNPNLYWYRQAAGRGLQLLFYSVGIGQISSEVPQNLSASRPQDRQFILSSKKLLLSDSGFYLCAWSYQGRGTYEQYFGPGTRLTVT.

This clonotype appeared many times. The rearrangement links TRBV7-2 to TRBJ1-2; weak D call: TRBD1 (5 bases). In germline, CDR1 is SGHTA, CDR2 FQGNSA. Trimming shortened V by 4 bases and J by 0 bases, and 6 bases separated the two germline ends. CDR3 length equals 13 residues. This CDR3 reads CASSWDSNYGYTF. CDR3 bases: TGTGCCAGCAGCTGGGACTCTAACTATGGCTACACCTTC.

In this sample, this clonotype turned up many times. The rearrangement links TRBV5-1 to TRBJ1-2; D not certain. Germline values: CDR1 SGHRS, CDR2 YFSETQ. V lost 0 bases, J lost 4 bases, and 7 bases lay in between. There are 13 residues in the CDR3. CDR3 in amino acids: CASSLGLTYGYTF. CDR3 DNA sequence: TGCGCCAGCAGCTTGGGTCTTACCTATGGCTACACCTTC.

This clonotype was detected a few times. The rearrangement links TRBV28 to TRBJ1-5; D gene uncertain. V was pared by 3 bases and J by 8 bases, with 8 bases between. The CDR3 is 12 amino acids. Per the germline V gene, CDR1 is MDHEN and CDR2 is SYDVKM. CDR3 sequence reads: CASSFMKEPQHF. The CDR3 bases are TGTGCCAGCAGTTTCATGAAGGAGCCCCAGCATTTT.

The chain links TRBV7-2 to TRBJ2-3; D not certain. Deletions cut 5 bases from V and 7 bases from J, with 16 bases between. CDR1 is SGHTA, CDR2 FQGNSA, per germline. This CDR3 comprises 14 residues. CDR3: CASSLLSVTNTQYF. CDR3 nucleotide sequence: TGTGCCAGCAGCCTCCTTAGTGTGACGAATACGCAGTATTTT.

The rearrangement uses TRBV5-6 and TRBJ2-5; D is uncertain. Germline values: CDR1 SGHDT, CDR2 YYEEEE. Trimming removed 4 bases at V and 1 base at J, with 11 bases between. This CDR3 is 14 amino acids long. The CDR3 loop reads CASSIGSFQETQYF. CDR3 DNA sequence: TGTGCCAGCAGCATAGGGTCCTTCCAAGAGACCCAGTACTTC. Variable domain in full (rest from reference TRBV5-6 and TRBJ2-5): DAGVTQSPTHLIKTRGQQVTLRCSPKSGHDTVSWYQQALGQGPQFIFQYYEEEERQRGNFPDRFSGHQFPNYSSELNVNALLLGDSALYLCASSIGSFQETQYFGPGTRLLVL.

This chain uses TRBV6-5 with TRBJ1-2; 8 bases are shared with TRBD1. Germline CDR1 MNHEY, CDR2 SVGAGI. This CDR3 has 17 amino acids. V trimming: 6 bases; J trimming: 11 bases; junction bases outside the gene matches: 23. The CDR3 here is CASRNTGGPPGSMRYTF. The CDR3 DNA follows: TGTGCCAGCAGGAATACAGGGGGTCCCCCTGGGAGTATGCGGTACACCTTC.

The sample holds many counts of this clonotype. The chain links TRBV11-3 to TRBJ2-2; 7 bases match TRBD2. This CDR3 contains 15 residues. V shed 5 bases and J 0 bases; nucleotides not matched to a gene: 3. Germline CDR1 and CDR2: SGHNT and YENEEA. CDR3 region: CASSLLATNTGELFF. DNA of the CDR3: TGTGCCAGCAGCCTACTAGCGACGAACACCGGGGAGCTGTTTTTT.

This clonotype has only a few counts. The V gene is TRBV7-9, the J gene TRBJ2-1; D is perhaps TRBD1 (6 bases). The CDR3 sequence is 13 residues long. V dropped 5 bases and J dropped 7 bases, with 12 bases sitting between them. CDR1 is SEHNR and CDR2 is FQNEAQ in the germline V gene (reference sequence). CDR3 protein: CASSRTGMNEQFF. DNA for the CDR3: TGTGCCAGCAGCAGAACAGGGATGAATGAGCAGTTCTTC.

V gene TRBV28 combines with J gene TRBJ2-5; D is ambiguous. The CDR3 consists of 13 residues. Trimming cost V 5 bases and J 1 base, with 8 bases left between them. Germline V lookup: CDR1 MDHEN, CDR2 SYDVKM. The DNA of the CDR3 is TGTGCCAGCAGTCCGTCGTTCCAAGAGACCCAGTACTTC. Amino acids: CASSPSFQETQYF.